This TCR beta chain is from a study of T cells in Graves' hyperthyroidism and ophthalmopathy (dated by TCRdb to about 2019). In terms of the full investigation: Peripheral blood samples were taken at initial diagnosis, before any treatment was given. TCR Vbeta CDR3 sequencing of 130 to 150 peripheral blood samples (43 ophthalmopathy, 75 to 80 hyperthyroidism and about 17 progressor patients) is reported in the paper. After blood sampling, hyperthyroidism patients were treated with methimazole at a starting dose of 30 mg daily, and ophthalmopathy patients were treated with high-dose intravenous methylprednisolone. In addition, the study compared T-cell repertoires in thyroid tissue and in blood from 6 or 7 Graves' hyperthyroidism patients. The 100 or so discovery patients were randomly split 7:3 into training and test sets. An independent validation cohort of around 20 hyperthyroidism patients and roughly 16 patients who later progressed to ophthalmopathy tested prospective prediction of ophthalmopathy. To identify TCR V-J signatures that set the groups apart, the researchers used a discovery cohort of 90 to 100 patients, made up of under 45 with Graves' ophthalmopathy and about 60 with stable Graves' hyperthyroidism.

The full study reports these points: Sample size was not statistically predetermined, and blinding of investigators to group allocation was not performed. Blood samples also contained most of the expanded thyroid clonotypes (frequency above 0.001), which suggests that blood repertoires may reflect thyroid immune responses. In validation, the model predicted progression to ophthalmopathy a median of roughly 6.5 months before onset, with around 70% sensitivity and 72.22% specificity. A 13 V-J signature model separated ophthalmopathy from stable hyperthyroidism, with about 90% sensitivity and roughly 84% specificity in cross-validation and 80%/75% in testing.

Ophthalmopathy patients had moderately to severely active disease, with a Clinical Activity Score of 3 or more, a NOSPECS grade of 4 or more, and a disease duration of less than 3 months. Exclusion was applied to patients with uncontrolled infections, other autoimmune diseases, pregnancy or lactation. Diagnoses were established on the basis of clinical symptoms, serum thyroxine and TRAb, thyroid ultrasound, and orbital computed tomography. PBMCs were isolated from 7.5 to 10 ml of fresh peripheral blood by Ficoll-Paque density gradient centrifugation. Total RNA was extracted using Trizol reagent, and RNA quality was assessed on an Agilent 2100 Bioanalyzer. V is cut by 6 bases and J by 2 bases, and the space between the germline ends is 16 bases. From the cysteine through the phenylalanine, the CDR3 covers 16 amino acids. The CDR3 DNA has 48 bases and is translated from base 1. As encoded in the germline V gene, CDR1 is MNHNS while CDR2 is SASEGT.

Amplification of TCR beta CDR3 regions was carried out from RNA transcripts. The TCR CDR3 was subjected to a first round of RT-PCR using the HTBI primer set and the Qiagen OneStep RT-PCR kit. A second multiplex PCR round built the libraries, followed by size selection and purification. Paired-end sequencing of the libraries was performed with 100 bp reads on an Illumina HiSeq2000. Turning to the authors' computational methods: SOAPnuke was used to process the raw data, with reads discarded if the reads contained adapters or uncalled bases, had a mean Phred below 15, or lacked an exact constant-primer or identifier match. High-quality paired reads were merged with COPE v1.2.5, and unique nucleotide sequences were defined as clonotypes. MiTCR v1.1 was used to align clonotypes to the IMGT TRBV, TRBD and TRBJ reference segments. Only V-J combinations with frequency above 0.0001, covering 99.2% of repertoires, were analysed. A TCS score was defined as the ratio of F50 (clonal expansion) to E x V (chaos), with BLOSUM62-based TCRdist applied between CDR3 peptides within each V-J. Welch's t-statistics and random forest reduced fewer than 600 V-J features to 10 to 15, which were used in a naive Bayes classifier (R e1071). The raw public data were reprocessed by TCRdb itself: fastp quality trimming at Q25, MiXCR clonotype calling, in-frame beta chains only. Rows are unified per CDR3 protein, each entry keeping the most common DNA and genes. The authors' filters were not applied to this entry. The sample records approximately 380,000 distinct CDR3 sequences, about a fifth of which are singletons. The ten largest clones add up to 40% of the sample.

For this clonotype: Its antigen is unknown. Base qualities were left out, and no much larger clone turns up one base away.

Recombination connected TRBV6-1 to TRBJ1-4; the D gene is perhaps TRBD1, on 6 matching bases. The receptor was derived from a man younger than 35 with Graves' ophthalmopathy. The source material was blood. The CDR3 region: CASRLQGYWTNEKLFF. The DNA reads TGTGCCAGCAGACTACAGGGATATTGGACTAATGAAAAACTGTTTTTT.